The T cell receptor beta chain described here comes from a study of shared clonotypes between healthy human individuals. CDR3 length: 16 residues. With 4 bases removed from V and 7 bases from J, the gap between germline ends came to 22 bases. There were no recent acute infections or vaccinations among the donors, who were healthy HIV-negative adults. Some clones are missing from TCRdb's copy, which holds only in-frame ones; the method was immunoSEQ multiplex PCR. The data contain about 110,000 clones, about 63% of them singletons. Sequencing input: memory CD8+ T cells sorted from blood. The sample's subset: CD45RO+ cells pooled with CCR7-negative TemRA cells. The receptor was derived from a woman aged 25 to 39 in good health. The J gene is TRBJ2-5, the V gene TRBV23-1, with D maybe TRBD1 (7 bases). TRBV23-1 is flagged as an ORF with uncertain function. The DNA of the CDR3 is TGCGCCAGCAGTCGGGGGGACAGCCTGAAAAGGGGGACCCAGTACTTC. This codes for CASSRGDSLKRGTQYF.